This note documents a single TCR beta chain sequence. Its cognate antigen is unknown. The record originates from a study of identical twins. The study's findings and limits: Recombination models fit unrelated individuals' TCR alpha sharing but underestimated twins'.

Unique molecular identifiers were present on the cDNA, and a universal primer site came from template switching. TCRdb reprocessed the 5' RACE reads via MiXCR and lists one record per CDR3 protein. The sample has about 890,000 distinct CDR3 sequences, approximately 13% seen once. Healthy Caucasian individuals made up all the donors. Germline V lookup: CDR1 SGHTA, CDR2 FQGNSA. Trimming left V 7 bases short and J 0 bases short, with 22 bases between. This CDR3 is 17 amino acids long. These records were also assigned to another study, of yellow fever vaccine responses in identical twins.

V usage is TRBV7-2 and J usage is TRBJ2-7; perhaps D is TRBD1 or TRBD2 (6 bases each). The sample was PBMCs. The receptor was derived from a woman under 30 in good health. Here the CDR3 reads CASNKGGLAPSSYEQYF. The DNA of the CDR3 is TGTGCCAGCAACAAAGGGGGGTTAGCGCCGAGCTCCTACGAGCAGTACTTC.